This T cell receptor (beta chain) was recorded in a study of control samples from healthy donors and cancer patients. The table came from immunoSEQ multiplex PCR; TCRdb's copy has only in-frame clones and leaves some out. Here the sample spans about 63,000 clones, approximately 85% being singletons. J gave up 4 bases and V 0 bases, and 5 bases lay outside the gene matches. CDR3 length: 16 amino acids. Per germline, CDR1 SGDLS and CDR2 YYNGEE. Specimen: blood. The chain uses TRBV9 and TRBJ1-3; 9 nucleotides align to TRBD1. The sequence derives from a man aged 40-50 years in good health. The CDR3 sequence is CASSVGAQGAGNTIYF. The CDR3 DNA follows: TGTGCCAGCAGCGTAGGCGCACAGGGGGCCGGAAACACCATATATTTT.